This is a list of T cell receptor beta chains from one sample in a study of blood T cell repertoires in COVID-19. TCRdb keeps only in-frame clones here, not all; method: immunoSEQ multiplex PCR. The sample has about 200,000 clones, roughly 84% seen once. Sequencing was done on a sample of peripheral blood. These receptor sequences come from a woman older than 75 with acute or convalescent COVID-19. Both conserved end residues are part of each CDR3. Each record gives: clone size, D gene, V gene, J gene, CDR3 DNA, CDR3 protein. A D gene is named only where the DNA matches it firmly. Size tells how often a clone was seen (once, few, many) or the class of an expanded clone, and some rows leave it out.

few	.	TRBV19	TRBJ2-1	TGTGCCAGTAGTATAGATCTGGGCAGGGTGGGCTACAATGAGCAGTTCTTC	CASSIDLGRVGYNEQFF
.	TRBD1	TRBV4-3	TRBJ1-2	TGCGCCAGCAGCCGGACAGGGAACTATGGCTACACCTTC	CASSRTGNYGYTF
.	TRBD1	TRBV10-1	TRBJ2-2	TGCGCCACCGGGGACAGGGGGCTACCCATTAACACCGGGGAGCTGTTTTTT	CATGDRGLPINTGELFF
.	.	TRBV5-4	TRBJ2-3	TGTGCCAGCAGCTTGCCGGGGAGCACAGATACGCAGTATTTT	CASSLPGSTDTQYF
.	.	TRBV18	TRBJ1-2	TGTGCCAGCTCACCGAATACCGGGAACACTTATGGCTACACCTTC	CASSPNTGNTYGYTF
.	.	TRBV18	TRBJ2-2	TGTGCCAGCTCACCAACGGGAGCCGGGGAGCTGTTTTTT	CASSPTGAGELFF
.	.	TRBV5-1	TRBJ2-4	TGCGCCAGCAGCTCGGGCGGAGGCAAAAACATTCAGTACTTC	CASSSGGGKNIQYF
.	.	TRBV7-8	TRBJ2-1	TGTGCCAGCAGCTTAGGCAGATTAAATGAGCAGTTCTTC	CASSLGRLNEQFF
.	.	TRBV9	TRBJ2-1	TGTGCCAGCAGCGTAGCGCCGATGAGGGCCTCGGTAGATGAGCAGTTCTTC	CASSVAPMRASVDEQFF
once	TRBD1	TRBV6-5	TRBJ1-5	TGTGCCAGCAGACCCGGGACAGGGTTTCAGCCCCAGCATTTT	CASRPGTGFQPQHF
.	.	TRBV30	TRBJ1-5	TGTGCCTGGGGCATCGGGTATCGGAATCAGCCCCAGCATTTT	CAWGIGYRNQPQHF
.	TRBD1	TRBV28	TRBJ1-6	TGTGCCAGCAGTTTAGTAGGACAGGGGGATAATTCACCCCTCCACTTT	CASSLVGQGDNSPLHF
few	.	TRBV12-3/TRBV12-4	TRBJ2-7	TGTGCCAGCAGTTTTCAATCCGAGCAGTACTTC	CASSFQSEQYF
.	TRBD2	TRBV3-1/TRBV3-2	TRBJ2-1	TGTGCCAGCAGCCGAGGGACTAGCGGGATCCTATCAGATGAGCAGTTCTTC	CASSRGTSGILSDEQFF
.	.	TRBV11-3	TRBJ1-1	TGTGCCAGCAGCTTTCAGGCGGGTAGAAAAGGAATGAACACTGAAGCTTTCTTT	CASSFQAGRKGMNTEAFF
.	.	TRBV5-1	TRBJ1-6	TGCGCCAGCAGCTTTTCGAGGGCCTCCTATAATTCACCCCTCCACTTT	CASSFSRASYNSPLHF
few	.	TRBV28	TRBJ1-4	TGTGCCAGCAGCCTTAGGGCGGGCAGGGGAAGGCTTGGAACTAATGAAAAACTGTTTTTT	CASSLRAGRGRLGTNEKLFF
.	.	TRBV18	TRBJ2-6	TGTGCCAGCTCAATCCCAGGTAGATCTGGGGCCAACGTCCTGACTTTC	CASSIPGRSGANVLTF
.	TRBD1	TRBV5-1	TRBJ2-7	TGCGCCAGCAGCCAACGGACAGGGGGGAACTACGAGCAGTACTTC	CASSQRTGGNYEQYF
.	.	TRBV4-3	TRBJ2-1	TGCGCCAGCAGCCAAGATATTCAAGAAGTGGGAGAGTTCTTC	CASSQDIQEVGEFF
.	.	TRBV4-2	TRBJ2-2	TGTGCCAGCAGCCCACTGCGGGCCGGGGAGCTGTTTTTT	CASSPLRAGELFF
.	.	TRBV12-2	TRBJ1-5	TGTGCAAGTCGCCCGGGACTCCCTGGCAATCAGCCCCAGCATTTT	CASRPGLPGNQPQHF
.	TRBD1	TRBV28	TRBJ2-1	TGTGCCAGCACCACAGGGGACTCCTACAATGAGCAGTTCTTC	CASTTGDSYNEQFF
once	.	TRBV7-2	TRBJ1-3	TGTGCCAGCAGCTGGGCAGTTTTCGGAAACACCATATATTTT	CASSWAVFGNTIYF
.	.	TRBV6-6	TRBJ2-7	TGTGCCAGCAGTCGCTTGGGGGCGGGTGTTTACGAGCAGTACTTC	CASSRLGAGVYEQYF
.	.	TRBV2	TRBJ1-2	TGTGCCAGCACCTTGACAGCTTCTAACTATGGCTACACCTTC	CASTLTASNYGYTF
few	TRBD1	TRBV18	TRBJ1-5	TGTGCCAGCTCACTCGAGACAGGGTATCAGCCCCAGCATTTT	CASSLETGYQPQHF
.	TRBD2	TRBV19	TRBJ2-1	TGTGCCAGTAGTATCTCTAGCGGGAGTTGGAATGAGCAGTTCTTC	CASSISSGSWNEQFF
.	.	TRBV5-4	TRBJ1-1	TGTGCCAGCAGCCGCGGGACCTTTACGATGAACACTGAAGCTTTCTTT	CASSRGTFTMNTEAFF
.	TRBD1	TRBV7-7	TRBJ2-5	TGTGCTAGCAGCTTAGTTAGTACAGGGGGAGGTGTGACCCAGTACTTC	CASSLVSTGGGVTQYF
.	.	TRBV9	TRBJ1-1	TGTGCCAGCAGCGTAGGGGCAGGGTTGATCACTGAAGCTTTCTTC	CASSVGAGLITEAFF
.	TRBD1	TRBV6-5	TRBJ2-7	TGTGCCAGCACGCCGGGACAGAACTACGAGCAGTACTTC	CASTPGQNYEQYF
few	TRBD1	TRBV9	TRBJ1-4	TGTGCCAGCAGCGCCTGGACAGGGTTCGCGGCTAATGAAAAACTGTTTTTT	CASSAWTGFAANEKLFF
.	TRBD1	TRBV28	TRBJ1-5	TGTGCCAGCAGTTCCCCCGGGCTAGGGGGCTATCAGCCCCAGCATTTT	CASSSPGLGGYQPQHF
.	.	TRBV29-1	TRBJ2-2	TGCAGCGTTGAAGAAAACAGGGTTTCCGGGGAGCTGTTTTTT	CSVEENRVSGELFF
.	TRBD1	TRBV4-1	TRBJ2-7	TGCGCCAGCAGCGGACAGGACCTTTACGAGCAGTACTTC	CASSGQDLYEQYF
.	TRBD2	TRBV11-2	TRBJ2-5	TGTGCCAGCAGCCTGGTTAGCGGGGGTAAACAAGAGACCCAGTACTTC	CASSLVSGGKQETQYF
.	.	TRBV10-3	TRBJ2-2	TGTGCCATCCGTTCTAGCGATAACGGGGAGCTGTTTTTT	CAIRSSDNGELFF
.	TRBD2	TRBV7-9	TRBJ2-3	TGTGCCAGCAGCTTAGCGCTAGGGCTAGCGGGCACAGATACGCAGTATTTT	CASSLALGLAGTDTQYF
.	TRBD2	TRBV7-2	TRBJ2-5	TGTGCCAGCAGACCCCCAGCGGGAGAGCAAACGGGGACCCAGTACTTC	CASRPPAGEQTGTQYF
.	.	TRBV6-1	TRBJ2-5	TGTGCCAGCAGTGAACAGGCAGGGCAAGAGACCCAGTACTTC	CASSEQAGQETQYF
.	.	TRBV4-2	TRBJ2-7	TGTGCCAGCAGCCAAGATCGCGGGTCCTACGAGCAGTACTTC	CASSQDRGSYEQYF
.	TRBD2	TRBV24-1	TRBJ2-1	TGTGCCACCAGTGACACAAAAACTAGCGGAGGCATCTACAATGAGCAGTTCTTC	CATSDTKTSGGIYNEQFF
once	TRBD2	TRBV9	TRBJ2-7	TGTGCCAGCAGCGCGACTAGCGGGTCGCACGAGCAGTACTTC	CASSATSGSHEQYF
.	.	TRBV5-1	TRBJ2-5	TGCGCCAGCAGCTTGTCAGGGGAGGAGACCCAGTACTTC	CASSLSGEETQYF